Included here is one T cell receptor beta chain sequence, with context. This receptor's antigen is unknown. Per-base qualities were not stored, and no clone one base away is much larger. Reading from cysteine to phenylalanine, the CDR3 counts 14 amino acids. The entry retains the CDR3 DNA only, 42 bases that are in frame from base 1. CDR1 MNHEY and CDR2 SVGEGT are derived from the germline V gene. The sample is drawn from a study of blood T cells in healthy people across ages (dated by TCRdb to about 2015). As for the study more broadly: In model experiments, template switching captured about one uniquely barcoded TCR beta cDNA molecule for every two T cells. Using deep sequencing normalized with unique cDNA molecular identifiers, the study measured how TCR beta repertoire diversity changes with age. Donors were grouped into four age groups: young (average roughly 16 years), middle-aged (around 39), aged (about 59) and long-lived (around 80). To avoid experimental bias, donors of different ages were spread randomly across the sequencing lanes. Two additional independent replicas of 1 million unique cDNA reads from the same blood draw were analyzed for two donors (one aged 18 to 29 and one aged 80 or older). Study-wide conclusions, independent of this receptor: Compared with the aged group, more naive CD4+ T cells, fewer expanded clones and increased TCR diversity were shown by the long-lived group, suggesting age selection. Estimates of total diversity from one million sequenced T cells were regarded as lower bounds and underestimates. As age increased, observed TCR beta diversity per million T cells dropped in a roughly linear way, and a significant reduction was already evident by age roughly 36. There was a strong correlation between observed TCR beta diversity and the percentage of naive T cells measured by flow cytometry. Because donor CMV infection status was unknown, age-related changes in expanded clonotypes were potentially confounded. Conclusive comparison of naive and antigen-experienced compartments was prevented by the profiling of bulk unsorted PBMCs.

Library construction relied on 5' RACE. These reads were obtained on an Illumina HiSeq 2500. A second PCR of roughly 7 to 11 cycles was performed with a sample-barcoded 5' primer and a J-beta primer mix. Each TCR beta cDNA molecule received a unique molecular identifier from a template-switch 5' adaptor carrying 12 random nucleotides. At least 2.5 million CDR3-containing paired-end reads were obtained from each sample. All of the RNA was converted into first-strand cDNA using the Mint cDNA synthesis kit, with a TRBC-specific oligonucleotide serving as the primer. Following uracil-DNA glycosylase treatment, all cDNA underwent a first 18-cycle PCR with the universal primers M1SS and BC2_uni_R. For the original study's pipeline: For normalization, 1 million high-quality reads, each with a distinct molecular identifier, were randomly selected from each sample. Instead of being binned into consensus sequences, reads with shared molecular identifiers were discarded. MiTCR, run with a Q25 quality threshold and the strictest error-elimination algorithm, handled CDR3 identification, clonotype clustering and error correction. A nonparametric unseen species model with Euler transformation was used to estimate a lower bound on total TCR beta diversity. TCRdb took the public reads, trimmed them with fastp at Q25, ran MiXCR for clone calling and kept in-frame beta chains. Every CDR3 protein is listed once, alongside the most common genes and DNA of its rows. Clone size and V and J calls follow TCRdb, not the original study. The sample table records some 800,000 distinct CDR3 sequences; more than 40% of these occur just once. Roughly 18% of the sample goes to the ten largest clones.

Donors were 40 or so systemically healthy Caucasian individuals from Russia aged roughly 6 to 90 years. Approximately 9.3 milliliters of peripheral blood were drawn from each donor into EDTA-treated Vacutainer tubes. Ficoll-Paque density-gradient centrifugation was used to isolate PBMCs, with at least 6.5 million obtained per sample. Total RNA, at least 6 micrograms per sample, was extracted from PBMCs with Trizol reagent. For every donor, an aliquot of PBMCs went through flow cytometry to measure the percentages of naive CD45RAhigh/CD27high T cells. What was sequenced was blood. The rearrangement combines TRBV6-2 or TRBV6-3 with TRBJ2-7, with 11 bases aligning to TRBD1. The DNA end is more similar to TRBJ2-4, so the J call may be wrong. This receptor was taken from a man aged 60-69 years in good health. The DNA sequence reads TGTGCCAGCAGTGCTCCGGGACAGGGGGTCATTCAGTACTTC. Its protein is CASSAPGQGVIQYF.